Following are 5 T cell receptor beta chains from one sample sequenced in a study of T cells in Graves' hyperthyroidism and ophthalmopathy. TCR beta CDR3 regions were amplified from RNA transcripts. HTBI primers were used for first-round RT-PCR of the TCR CDR3. TCRdb fed the multiplex PCR reads into MiXCR, producing one record per CDR3 protein. The sample shows about 690,000 distinct CDR3 sequences, 15% to 20% of them seen only once. Sequencing was done on a sample of blood. Receptors originate from a man aged 50 to 59 with Graves' hyperthyroidism.

The rearrangement uses TRBV12-3 or TRBV12-4 and TRBJ1-1; D not certain. Deletions cut 6 bases from V and 6 bases from J, with 17 bases between. The CDR3 extends over 14 amino acids. CDR3 amino acids: CASSLRVDPPEAFF. In DNA, the CDR3 is TGTGCCAGCAGCCTCCGTGTCGACCCCCCTGAAGCTTTCTTT.

This clonotype appeared many times. This chain uses TRBV24-1 with TRBJ2-5, with 10 bases matching TRBD1. This CDR3 is 15 amino acids long. CDR1 KGHDR and CDR2 SFDVKD come from the germline V gene. The ends lost 4 bases at V and 4 bases at J; junction bases unmatched: 5. CDR3: CATSDSGQGRETQYF. DNA for the CDR3: TGTGCCACCAGTGACTCGGGACAGGGGCGAGAGACCCAGTACTTC.

This clonotype was detected many times. The rearrangement uses TRBV12-3 or TRBV12-4 and TRBJ1-1; D ambiguous. Trimming cost V 7 bases and J 1 base, with 16 bases left between them. The CDR3 is 15 amino acids. CDR3 region: CASTPTPAANTEAFF. The CDR3 DNA is TGTGCCAGCACCCCAACCCCGGCAGCGAACACTGAAGCTTTCTTT.

This clonotype showed up just a few times. This chain joins TRBV2 and TRBJ1-5; D not resolved. Trimming pared 6 bases from V and 2 bases from J, leaving 14 bases between. The CDR3 is 15 amino acids. Germline-derived CDR1 and CDR2 are SNHLY and FYNNEI. CDR3 residues: CASSGDGRRNQPQHF. The CDR3 bases are TGTGCCAGCAGCGGAGACGGCCGGCGCAATCAGCCCCAGCATTTT.

V is TRBV30 and J is TRBJ2-3; D is uncertain. V was clipped by 2 bases and J by 4 bases, with 16 bases between them. The germline CDR1 and CDR2 sequences are GTSNPN and SVGIG (reference sequence). This CDR3 contains 15 residues. The CDR3 loop reads CAWSQRASGPDTQYF. The CDR3 region has the DNA TGTGCCTGGAGTCAAAGGGCTAGTGGCCCAGATACGCAGTATTTT.